The 16 T cell receptor beta chains below were found in one sample sequenced in a study of T cell repertoires in cytomegalovirus infection. TCRdb fed the reads into MiXCR, producing one record per CDR3 protein. This sample has roughly 150,000 distinct CDR3 sequences, with about a quarter found just once. Sequenced sample: PBMCs. These receptors all stem from a human donor in good health (CMV status not recorded). Some clones in this sample may be carry-over from other donors' samples.

This clonotype was counted ten times or more. The V gene is TRBV7-2, the J gene TRBJ2-5; TRBD2 matches at 7 bases. The junction had 19 bases not matched to a gene; V was cut back by 5 bases and J by 4 bases. Germline V gene sequence: CDR1 SGHTA, CDR2 FQGNSA. The CDR3 consists of 18 residues. CDR3 protein: CASSKTARTGGVGETQYF. CDR3 nucleotide sequence: TGTGCCAGCAGCAAAACTGCTAGGACGGGAGGTGTAGGAGAGACCCAGTACTTC.

This clonotype has just a few counts. The chain recombines TRBV30 with TRBJ1-1, with 7 bases that match TRBD1. The germline V gene encodes CDR1 GTSNPN and CDR2 SVGIG (reference sequence). This CDR3 spans 10 amino acids. V lost 5 bases to trimming and J lost 11 bases; unmatched junction nucleotides: 5. The CDR3 coding sequence is TGTGCCTGGGGTGACAGGGCGGCTTTCTTT. Translating it yields CAWGDRAAFF.

This clonotype was seen many times. V usage is TRBV2 and J usage is TRBJ1-4; D not certain. The V end was cut by 8 bases, the J end by 3 bases, with 10 bases between. The CDR3 totals 13 residues. Germline V gene sequence: CDR1 SNHLY, CDR2 FYNNEI. This CDR3 reads CASRLWPNEKLFF. CDR3 DNA: TGTGCCAGCCGTCTCTGGCCTAATGAAAAACTGTTTTTT.

This chain links TRBV12-3 or TRBV12-4 with TRBJ2-7, with 9 bases lining up with TRBD2. The CDR3 contains 14 residues. Trimming at V came to 8 bases and at J to 3 bases, leaving 8 bases not matched to a gene. For the CDR3, the DNA is TGTGCCAGCCAGCGGGGGGCCGGACACTACGAGCAGTACTTC. Protein product: CASQRGAGHYEQYF.

Many counts were recorded for this clonotype. This chain connects TRBV7-2 to TRBJ2-5; 10 bases match TRBD2. V trimming: 3 bases; J trimming: 4 bases; junction bases outside the gene matches: 2. Germline V gene sequence: CDR1 SGHTA, CDR2 FQGNSA. This CDR3 has 14 residues. DNA of the CDR3: TGTGCCAGCAGCTTGGGACTAGCGTTAGAGACCCAGTACTTC. It translates to CASSLGLALETQYF.

In this sample, this clonotype turned up many times. The chain uses TRBV12-3 or TRBV12-4 and TRBJ2-6, with D possibly TRBD2 on 6 matching bases. The CDR3 runs 15 residues. The V gene lost 6 bases and the J gene lost 0 bases, with 9 bases spanning the gap. Here the CDR3 DNA reads TGTGCCAGCAGACCCGGGGGCTCTGGGGCCAACGTCCTGACTTTC. It specifies CASRPGGSGANVLTF.

The chain recombines TRBV5-1 with TRBJ1-4; tentative D call: TRBD1 (5 bases). The ends were cut back, 4 bases at V and 5 bases at J, with 15 bases in the middle. CDR1 and CDR2 (germline): SGHRS, YFSETQ. The CDR3 is made up of 15 amino acids. This CDR3 is CASSLGTSGNEKLFF. The CDR3 DNA is TGCGCCAGCAGCCTCGGGACTTCAGGGAATGAAAAACTGTTTTTT.

This clonotype was recorded a few times. The chain links TRBV19 to TRBJ2-1; D uncertain. Trimming left V 5 bases short and J 5 bases short, with 10 bases between. The CDR3 is 13 residues long. Germline values: CDR1 LNHDA, CDR2 SQIVND (reference sequence). CDR3 DNA: TGTGCCAGTAGTCCCCGCGGACACAATGAGCAGTTCTTC. Translated, it gives CASSPRGHNEQFF.

This sequence joins TRBV7-6 and TRBJ2-7; 7 bases are a match to TRBD2. Trimming cost V 4 bases and J 2 bases; bases outside gene matches: 8. The CDR3 consists of 15 residues. Germline values: CDR1 SGHVS, CDR2 FNYEAQ. This CDR3 reads CASSSHMGGAYEQYF. Written as DNA, the CDR3 is TGTGCCAGCAGCTCCCATATGGGGGGGGCCTACGAGCAGTACTTC.

This clonotype was found a few times. The V and J genes are TRBV5-1 and TRBJ2-7; 8 nucleotides align to TRBD1. CDR3 length: 12 residues. V gave up 3 bases and J gave up 6 bases; unmatched junction bases: 2. The germline V gene has CDR1 SGHRS and CDR2 YFSETQ. CDR3: CASSSTGGEQYF. Here the CDR3 DNA reads TGCGCCAGCAGCTCTACAGGGGGCGAGCAGTACTTC. The full variable domain, rest sourced from reference TRBV5-1 and TRBJ2-7, is KAGVTQTPRYLIKTRGQQVTLSCSPISGHRSVSWYQQTPGQGLQFLFEYFSETQRNKGNFPGRFSGRQFSNSRSEMNVSTLELGDSALYLCASSSTGGEQYFGPGTRLTVT.

The chain employs TRBV28 and TRBJ2-7; D is ambiguous. The CDR3 runs to 14 residues. In germline, CDR1 is MDHEN, CDR2 SYDVKM. The germline V and J ends were trimmed by 6 bases and 5 bases, with 17 bases remaining between them. CDR3 bases: TGTGCCAGCAGCTCCGGCCCAGAGATCGACGAGCAGTACTTC. It codes for CASSSGPEIDEQYF.

This clonotype was seen a few times. The chain uses TRBV12-3 or TRBV12-4 and TRBJ1-2, with 8 bases matching TRBD1. The CDR3 length is 15 residues. Trimming cost V 3 bases and J 0 bases; bases outside gene matches: 3. CDR3 DNA sequence: TGTGCCAGCAGTTTGGACAGGGTGGCTAACTATGGCTACACCTTC. Amino acid sequence: CASSLDRVANYGYTF.

The chain joins TRBV20-1 to TRBJ2-1; 8 bases are a match to TRBD2. This CDR3 is 18 amino acids long. Germline-derived CDR1 and CDR2 are DFQATT and SNEGSKA (reference sequence). Trimming at V came to 1 base and at J to 4 bases, leaving 15 bases not matched to a gene. CDR3 amino acids: CSARAGGGSGRVYNEQFF. The CDR3 DNA reads TGCAGTGCTAGAGCCGGAGGGGGGAGCGGGAGAGTATACAATGAGCAGTTCTTC.

The chain joins TRBV19 to TRBJ1-5; D is perhaps TRBD1 (5 bases). Trimming pared 3 bases from V and 2 bases from J, leaving 11 bases between. The CDR3 spans 15 residues. The germline V gene encodes CDR1 LNHDA and CDR2 SQIVND (reference sequence). The CDR3 DNA reads TGTGCCAGTAGTATTGGGATGGGACGCAATCAGCCCCAGCATTTT. Translating gives CASSIGMGRNQPQHF.

The chain carries TRBV5-1 and TRBJ2-1; D possibly corresponds to TRBD2 (6 bases). Trimming shortened V by 3 bases and J by 1 base, and 11 bases separated the two germline ends. Germline values: CDR1 SGHRS, CDR2 YFSETQ. The CDR3 is 15 amino acids. This chain's CDR3 is CASSYNGGSYNEQFF. The CDR3 region has the DNA TGCGCCAGCAGCTACAACGGGGGATCCTACAATGAGCAGTTCTTC.

This clonotype occurred a few times. This chain links TRBV5-6 with TRBJ2-1; 7 bases map to TRBD1. The CDR3 spans 15 residues. V gave up 2 bases and J gave up 2 bases; unmatched junction bases: 4. The germline gives CDR1 SGHDT, CDR2 YYEEEE. CDR3 sequence: CASSFTGQTYNEQFF. As DNA, the CDR3 is TGTGCCAGCAGCTTTACGGGACAGACCTACAATGAGCAGTTCTTC.